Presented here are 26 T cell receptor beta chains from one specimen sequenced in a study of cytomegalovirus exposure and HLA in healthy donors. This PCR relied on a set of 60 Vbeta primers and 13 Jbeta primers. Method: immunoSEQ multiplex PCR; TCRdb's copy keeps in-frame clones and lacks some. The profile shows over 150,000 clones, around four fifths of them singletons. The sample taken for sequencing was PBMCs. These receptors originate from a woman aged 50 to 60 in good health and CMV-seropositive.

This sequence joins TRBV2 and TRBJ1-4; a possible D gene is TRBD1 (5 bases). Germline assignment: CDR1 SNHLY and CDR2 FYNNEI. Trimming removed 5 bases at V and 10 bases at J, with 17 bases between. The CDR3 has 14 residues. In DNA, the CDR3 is TGTGCCAGCAGTCCACAGGCGGTCAGAGGAAAACTGTTTTTT. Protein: CASSPQAVRGKLFF.

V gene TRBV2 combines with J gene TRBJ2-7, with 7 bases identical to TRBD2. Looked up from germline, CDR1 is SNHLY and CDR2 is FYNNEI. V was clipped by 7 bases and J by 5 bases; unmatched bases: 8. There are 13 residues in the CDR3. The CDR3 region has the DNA TGTGCCAGCAATGGGGGGGTTATCAACGAGCAGTACTTC. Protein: CASNGGVINEQYF.

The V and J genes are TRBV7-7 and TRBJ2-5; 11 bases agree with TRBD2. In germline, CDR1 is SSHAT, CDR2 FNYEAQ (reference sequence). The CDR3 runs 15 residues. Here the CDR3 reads CAAKTVAGGQETQYF. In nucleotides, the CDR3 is TGTGCTGCTAAGACGGTAGCGGGGGGGCAAGAGACCCAGTACTTC.

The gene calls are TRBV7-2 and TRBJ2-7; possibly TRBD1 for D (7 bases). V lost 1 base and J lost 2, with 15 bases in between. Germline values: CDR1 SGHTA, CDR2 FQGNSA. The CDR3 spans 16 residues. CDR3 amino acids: CASSLGAQGGPYEQYF. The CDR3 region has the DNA TGTGCCAGCAGCTTAGGGGCGCAGGGGGGTCCCTACGAGCAGTACTTC.

The CDR3 DNA follows: TGTGCCAGCAGCTTAGCTGGGACAGAGTCCTACGAGCAGTACTTC. Amino acid sequence: CASSLAGTESYEQYF. This chain connects TRBV11-3 to TRBJ2-7, with 7 bases that match TRBD1. This CDR3 spans 15 amino acids. The V and J ends lost 1 base and 1 base, in that order; junction bases with no gene match: 4. CDR1 and CDR2 from the germline V gene are SGHNT and YENEEA.

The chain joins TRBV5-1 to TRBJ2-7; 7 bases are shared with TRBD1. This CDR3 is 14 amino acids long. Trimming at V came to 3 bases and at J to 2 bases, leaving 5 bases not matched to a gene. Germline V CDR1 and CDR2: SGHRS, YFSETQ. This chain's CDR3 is CASSSRDSPYEQYF. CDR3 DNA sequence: TGCGCCAGCAGCTCTCGGGACAGCCCCTACGAGCAGTACTTC.

The CDR3: CASSSRDSPQETQYF. The CDR3 DNA reads TGTGCCAGCAGCTCCCGGGACAGCCCACAAGAGACCCAGTACTTC. The V gene is TRBV7-3, the J gene TRBJ2-5, with 7 positions matching TRBD1. Germline lookup yields CDR1 SGHTA and CDR2 FQGTGA. The CDR3 has 15 amino acids. The ends lost 4 bases at V and 2 bases at J; junction bases unmatched: 7. Based on the CDR3 plus reference TRBV7-3 and TRBJ2-5, the full variable domain is GAGVSQTPSNKVTEKGKYVELRCDPISGHTALYWYRQSLGQGPEFLIYFQGTGAADDSGLPNDRFFAVRPEGSVSTLKIQRTERGDSAVYLCASSSRDSPQETQYFGPGTRLLVL.

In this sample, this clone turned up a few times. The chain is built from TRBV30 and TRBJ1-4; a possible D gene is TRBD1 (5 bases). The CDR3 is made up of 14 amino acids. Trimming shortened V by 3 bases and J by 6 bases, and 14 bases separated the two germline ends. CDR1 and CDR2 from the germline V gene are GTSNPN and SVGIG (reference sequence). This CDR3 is CAWSSGRGHEKLFF. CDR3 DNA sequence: TGTGCCTGGAGCTCGGGGCGGGGTCATGAAAAACTGTTTTTT.

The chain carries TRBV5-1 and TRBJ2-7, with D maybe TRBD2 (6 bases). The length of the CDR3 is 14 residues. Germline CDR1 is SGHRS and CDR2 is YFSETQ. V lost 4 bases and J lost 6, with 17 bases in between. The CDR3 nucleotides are TGCGCCAGCAGCGAAGGACACCGGCGGGGCGAGCAGTACTTC. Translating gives CASSEGHRRGEQYF.

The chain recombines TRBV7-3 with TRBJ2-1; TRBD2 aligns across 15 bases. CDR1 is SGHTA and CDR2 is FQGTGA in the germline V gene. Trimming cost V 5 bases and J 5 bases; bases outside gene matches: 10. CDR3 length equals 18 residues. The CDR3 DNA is TGTGCCAGCAGCACTGGGACTAGCGGGAGGTTGAGGAACAATGAGCAGTTCTTC. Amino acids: CASSTGTSGRLRNNEQFF.

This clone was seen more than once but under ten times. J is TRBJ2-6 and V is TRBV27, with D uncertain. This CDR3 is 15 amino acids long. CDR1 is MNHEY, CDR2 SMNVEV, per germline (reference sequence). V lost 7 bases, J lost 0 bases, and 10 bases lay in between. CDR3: CASTNLRSGANVLTF. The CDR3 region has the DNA TGTGCCAGCACCAATCTACGCTCTGGGGCCAACGTCCTGACTTTC. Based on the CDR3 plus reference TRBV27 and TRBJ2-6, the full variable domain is EAQVTQNPRYLITVTGKKLTVTCSQNMNHEYMSWYRQDPGLGLRQIYYSMNVEVTDKGDVPEGYKVSRKEKRNFPLILESPSPNQTSLYFCASTNLRSGANVLTFGAGSRLTVL.

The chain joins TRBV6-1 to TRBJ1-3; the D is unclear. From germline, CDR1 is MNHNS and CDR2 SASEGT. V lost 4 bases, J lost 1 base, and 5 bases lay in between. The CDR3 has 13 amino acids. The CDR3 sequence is CASSGQSGNTIYF. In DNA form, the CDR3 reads TGTGCCAGCAGTGGCCAGTCTGGAAACACCATATATTTT.

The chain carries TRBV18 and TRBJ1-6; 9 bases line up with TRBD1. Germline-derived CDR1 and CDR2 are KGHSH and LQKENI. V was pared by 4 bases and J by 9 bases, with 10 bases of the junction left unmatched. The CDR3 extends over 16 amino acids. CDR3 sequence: CASSRDAAGQGSPLHF. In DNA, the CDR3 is TGTGCCAGCTCACGAGACGCAGCGGGACAGGGTTCACCCCTCCACTTT.

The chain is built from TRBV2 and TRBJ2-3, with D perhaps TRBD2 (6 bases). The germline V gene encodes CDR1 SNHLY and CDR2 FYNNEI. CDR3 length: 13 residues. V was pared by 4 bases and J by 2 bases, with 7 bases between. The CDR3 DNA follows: TGTGCCAGCAGTGGGACTAACACAGATACGCAGTATTTT. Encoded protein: CASSGTNTDTQYF.

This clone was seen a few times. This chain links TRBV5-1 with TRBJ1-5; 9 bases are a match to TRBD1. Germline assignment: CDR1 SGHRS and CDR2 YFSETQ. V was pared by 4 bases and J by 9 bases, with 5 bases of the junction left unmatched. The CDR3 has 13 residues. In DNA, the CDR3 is TGCGCCAGCAGCCCGGGACAGGGCGGGCCCCAGCATTTT. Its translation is CASSPGQGGPQHF.

CDR3 coding DNA: TGTGCCAGCAGAGACGACATGCTCAGTGAGCAGTTCTTC. This codes for CASRDDMLSEQFF. The chain joins TRBV6-5 to TRBJ2-1; no definite D call. Per germline, CDR1 MNHEY and CDR2 SVGAGI. The CDR3 totals 13 residues. V lost 6 bases, J lost 9 bases, and 15 bases lay in between.

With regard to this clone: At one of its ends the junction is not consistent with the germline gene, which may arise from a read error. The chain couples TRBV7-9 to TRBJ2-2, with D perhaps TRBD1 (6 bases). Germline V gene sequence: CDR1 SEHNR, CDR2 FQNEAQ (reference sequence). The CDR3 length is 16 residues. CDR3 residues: CSSSLGQTMNTGELFF. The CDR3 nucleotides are TGTTCCAGCAGCCTCGGACAGACGATGAACACCGGGGAGCTGTTTTTT. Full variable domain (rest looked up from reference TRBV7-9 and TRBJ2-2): DTGVSQNPRHKITKRGQNVTFRCDPISEHNRLYWYRQTLGQGPEFLTYFQNEAQLEKSRLLSDRFSAERPKGSFSTLEIQRTEQGDSAMYLCSSSLGQTMNTGELFFGEGSRLTVL.

CDR3 bases: TGTGCCAGCAGCTTACGCTTCAAGAGCGGGGGCCCAGATACGCAGTATTTT. This encodes CASSLRFKSGGPDTQYF. J is TRBJ2-3 and V is TRBV7-2, with 8 bases aligning to TRBD2. Germline CDR1 is SGHTA and CDR2 is FQGNSA. The CDR3 is 17 amino acids. V shed 2 bases, J shed 4 bases, and the junction held 11 bases outside the gene matches. The complete variable domain, with remaining parts taken from reference TRBV7-2 and TRBJ2-3, reads GAGVSQSPSNKVTEKGKDVELRCDPISGHTALYWYRQSLGQGLEFLIYFQGNSAPDKSGLPSDRFSAERTGGSVSTLTIQRTQQEDSAVYLCASSLRFKSGGPDTQYFGPGTRLTVL.

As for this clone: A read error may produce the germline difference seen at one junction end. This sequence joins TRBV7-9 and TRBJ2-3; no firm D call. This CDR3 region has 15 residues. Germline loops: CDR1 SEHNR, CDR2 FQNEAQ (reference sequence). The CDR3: CSSSLPFGHTDTQYF. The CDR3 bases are TGTTCCAGCAGCCTCCCGTTTGGCCACACAGATACGCAGTATTTT.

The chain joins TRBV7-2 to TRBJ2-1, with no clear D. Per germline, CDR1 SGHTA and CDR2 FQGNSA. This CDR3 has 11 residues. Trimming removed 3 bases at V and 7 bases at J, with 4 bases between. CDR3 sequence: CASSFMNEQFF. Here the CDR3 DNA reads TGTGCCAGCAGCTTTATGAATGAGCAGTTCTTC.

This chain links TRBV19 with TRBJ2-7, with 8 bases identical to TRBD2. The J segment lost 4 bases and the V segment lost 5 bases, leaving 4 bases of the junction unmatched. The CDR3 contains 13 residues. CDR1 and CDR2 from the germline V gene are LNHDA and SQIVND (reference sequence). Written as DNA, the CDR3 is TGTGCCAGTAGTGTCGGGAGGGCTTACGAGCAGTACTTC. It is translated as CASSVGRAYEQYF.

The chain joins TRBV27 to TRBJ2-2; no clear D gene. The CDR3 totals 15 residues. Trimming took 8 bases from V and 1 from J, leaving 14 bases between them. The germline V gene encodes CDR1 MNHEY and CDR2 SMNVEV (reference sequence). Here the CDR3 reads CASLKRSLNTGELFF. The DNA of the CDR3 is TGTGCCAGCTTGAAAAGGAGTTTGAACACCGGGGAGCTGTTTTTT.

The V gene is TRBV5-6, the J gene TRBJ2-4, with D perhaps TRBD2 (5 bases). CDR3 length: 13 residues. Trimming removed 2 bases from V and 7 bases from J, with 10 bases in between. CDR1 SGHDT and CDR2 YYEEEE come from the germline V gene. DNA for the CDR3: TGTGCCAGCAGCTTCCTGAGAGGGAACATTCAGTACTTC. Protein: CASSFLRGNIQYF.

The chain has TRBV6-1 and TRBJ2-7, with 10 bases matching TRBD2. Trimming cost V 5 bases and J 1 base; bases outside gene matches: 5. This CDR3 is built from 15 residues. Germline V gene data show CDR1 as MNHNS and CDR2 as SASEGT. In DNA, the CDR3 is TGTGCCAGCAGTATAGCGGGAGGCTCGTCCTACGAGCAGTACTTC. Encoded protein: CASSIAGGSSYEQYF.

CDR3 bases: TGTGCCAGCAGGGAGGGGGCGCGTAATGAAAAACTGTTTTTT. Protein: CASREGARNEKLFF. This chain joins TRBV2 and TRBJ1-4, with 7 bases fitting TRBD1. V lost 6 bases and J lost 4; bases outside the gene matches: 5. The CDR3 covers 14 residues. The germline V gene encodes CDR1 SNHLY and CDR2 FYNNEI.

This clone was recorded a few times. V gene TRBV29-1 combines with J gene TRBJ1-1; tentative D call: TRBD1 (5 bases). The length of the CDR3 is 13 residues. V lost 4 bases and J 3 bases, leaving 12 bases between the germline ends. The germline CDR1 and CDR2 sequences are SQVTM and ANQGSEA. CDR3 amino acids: CSVGALQDTEAFF. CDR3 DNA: TGCAGCGTTGGGGCGCTACAGGACACTGAAGCTTTCTTT.